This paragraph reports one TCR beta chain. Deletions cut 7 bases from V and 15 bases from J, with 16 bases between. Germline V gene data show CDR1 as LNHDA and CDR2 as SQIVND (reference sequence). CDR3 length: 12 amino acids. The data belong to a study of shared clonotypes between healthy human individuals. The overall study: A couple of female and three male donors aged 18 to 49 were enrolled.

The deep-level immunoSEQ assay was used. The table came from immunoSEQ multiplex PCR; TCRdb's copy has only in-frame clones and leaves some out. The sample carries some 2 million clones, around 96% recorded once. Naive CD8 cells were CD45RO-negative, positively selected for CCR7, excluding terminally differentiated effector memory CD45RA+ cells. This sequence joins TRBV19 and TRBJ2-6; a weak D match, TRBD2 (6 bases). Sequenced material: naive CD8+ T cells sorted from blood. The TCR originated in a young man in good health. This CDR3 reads CASKEGVTALTF. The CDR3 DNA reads TGTGCCAGTAAGGAGGGTGTGACGGCCCTGACTTTC. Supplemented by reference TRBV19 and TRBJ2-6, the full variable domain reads DGGITQSPKYLFRKEGQNVTLSCEQNLNHDAMYWYRQDPGQGLRLIYYSQIVNDFQKGDIAEGYSVSREKKESFPLTVTSAQKNPTAFYLCASKEGVTALTFGAGSRLTVL.